The 7 T cell receptor beta chains listed next were all sequenced from one sample in a study of metastatic and nonmetastatic thyroid tumors. TCRdb re-called the PCR reads via MiXCR. The table has roughly 61,000 clones, about 4% seen once. Patients were all untreated before their thyroid surgery. The sample taken for sequencing was blood. The receptor set was obtained from a female donor with papillary thyroid cancer or a benign thyroid nodule (not recorded which). Some clones in this sample may be carry-over from other donors' samples.

A remark on this clone: A junction boundary mismatches the germline segment, possibly from a read error. This sequence joins TRBV6-2 or TRBV6-3 and TRBJ2-2, with 8 bases that match TRBD1. Germline V CDR1 and CDR2: MNHEY, SVGEGT. This CDR3 is 14 amino acids long. This CDR3 reads CASIRQGITGELFF. The DNA for the CDR3 is TGTGCCAGCATTAGACAGGGGATCACCGGGGAGCTGTTCTTT.

This clone was recorded at least ten times. This chain connects TRBV19 to TRBJ1-5; 11 bases line up with TRBD1. Unmatched junction bases numbered 9, after V lost 5 bases and J lost 3 bases. The CDR3 contains 17 residues. Germline CDR1 LNHDA, CDR2 SQIVND (reference sequence). In DNA form, the CDR3 reads TGTGCCAGTAGTCCCGGGACAGGGGGTCGCCTCAATCAGCCCCAGCATTTT. Its translation: CASSPGTGGRLNQPQHF.

There are a few counts of this clone. This could be a read error, since a much larger clone is one nucleotide away. The J gene is TRBJ1-1, the V gene TRBV20-1; 11 bases align to TRBD1. CDR1 is DFQATT and CDR2 is SNEGSKA in the germline V gene (reference sequence). J gave up 6 bases and V 7 bases, and 7 bases lay outside the gene matches. The CDR3 sequence is 13 residues long. CDR3 sequence: CSVPGQGVPEAFF. The CDR3 DNA follows: TGCAGTGTACCGGGACAGGGGGTCCCTGAAGCTTTCTTT.

This clone has a count of ten or more. The chain joins TRBV14 to TRBJ2-5, with TRBD1 identical over 10 bases. V shed 0 bases, J shed 5 bases, and the junction held 9 bases outside the gene matches. The germline V gene encodes CDR1 SGHDN and CDR2 FVKESK. This CDR3 has 17 amino acids. The CDR3 DNA sequence: TGTGCCAGCAGCCAAGATTGGACAGGGGGGAGGACGGAGACCCAGTACTTC. Protein product: CASSQDWTGGRTETQYF.

The gene calls are TRBV6-6 and TRBJ2-6; no definite D call. CDR1 MNHNY and CDR2 SVGAGI come from the germline V gene (reference sequence). The CDR3 totals 15 residues. V was shortened by 2 bases and J by 0 bases, with 5 bases between the two germline ends. The CDR3 protein is CASSYGSSGANVLTF. CDR3 bases: TGTGCCAGCAGTTACGGCAGCTCTGGGGCCAACGTCCTGACTTTC.

This clone appeared many times. The V call is TRBV5-1, the J call TRBJ2-5; weak D call: TRBD1 (5 bases). V gave up 5 bases and J gave up 1 base, with 12 bases separating them. Germline lookup yields CDR1 SGHRS and CDR2 YFSETQ. CDR3 length: 14 residues. The CDR3 sequence is CASRKQAIQETQYF. CDR3 DNA sequence: TGCGCCAGCAGAAAACAGGCGATCCAAGAGACCCAGTACTTC.

This chain connects TRBV12-3 or TRBV12-4 to TRBJ2-1; 11 bases match TRBD2. With V trimmed by 5 bases and J by 9 bases, 6 bases remained unmatched. This CDR3 has 14 amino acids. The CDR3 sequence is CASSPTSGSGEQFF. The CDR3 DNA sequence: TGTGCCAGCAGTCCTACTAGCGGGAGTGGTGAGCAGTTCTTC.